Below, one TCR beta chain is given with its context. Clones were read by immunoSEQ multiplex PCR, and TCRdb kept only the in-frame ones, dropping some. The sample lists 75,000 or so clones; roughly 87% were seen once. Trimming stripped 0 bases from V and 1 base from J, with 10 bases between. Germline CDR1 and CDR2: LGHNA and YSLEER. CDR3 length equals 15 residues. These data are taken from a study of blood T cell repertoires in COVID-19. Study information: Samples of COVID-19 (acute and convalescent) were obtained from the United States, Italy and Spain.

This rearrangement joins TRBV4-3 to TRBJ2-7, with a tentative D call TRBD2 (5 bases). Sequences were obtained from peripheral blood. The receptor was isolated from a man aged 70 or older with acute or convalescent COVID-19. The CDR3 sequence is CASSQDFGVSYEQYF. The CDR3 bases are TGCGCCAGCAGCCAAGACTTCGGGGTTTCCTACGAGCAGTACTTC.